A single sample is the source of the 23 T cell receptor beta chains below, sequenced in a study of PD-L1 blockade in urothelial cancer (TCRdb year 2017). The time point label for this specimen denotes: pretreatment peripheral blood. Libraries were made using the immunoSEQ multiplex PCR assay. TCRdb retrieved this table from immuneACCESS and kept in-frame rearrangements only. Not all clones are present; in checked studies, unresolved V genes account for under half, and no reason is known for the remainder. The sample table shows roughly 39,000 clones, and roughly 92% are seen once. Roughly 12% of the sample comes from the top ten. Sequencing used PBMCs, obtained around atezolizumab (anti-PD-L1) treatment. These receptors came from a woman aged 60-75 years with urothelial cancer.

The chain links TRBV28 to TRBJ2-7; 8 bases align to TRBD2. The CDR3 extends over 16 amino acids. Germline assignment: CDR1 MDHEN and CDR2 SYDVKM. Trimming took 3 bases from V and 0 from J; bases not matched to a gene: 7. The CDR3 protein is CASSFTLAALSYEQYF. The CDR3 nucleotides read TGTGCCAGCAGTTTTACACTAGCGGCTCTCTCCTACGAGCAGTACTTC.

This chain joins TRBV7-9 and TRBJ1-1, with D maybe TRBD1 (5 bases). Germline loops: CDR1 SEHNR, CDR2 FQNEAQ (reference sequence). The CDR3 consists of 17 residues. V shed 1 base and J shed 3 bases, with 18 bases lying between them. CDR3 coding DNA: TGTGCCAGCAGCTTAGGGTTAACAGGCAGAAGAGACACTGAAGCTTTCTTT. Residues: CASSLGLTGRRDTEAFF.

V usage is TRBV11-3 and J usage is TRBJ2-1; TRBD2 agrees at 8 bases. This CDR3 has 15 amino acids. Trimming at V came to 1 base and at J to 4 bases, leaving 3 bases not matched to a gene. The germline CDR1 and CDR2 sequences are SGHNT and YENEEA. CDR3 region: CASSLASGRYNEQFF. The DNA of the CDR3 is TGTGCCAGCAGCTTAGCTAGCGGGCGTTACAATGAGCAGTTCTTC.

The chain is built from TRBV5-4 and TRBJ1-1; 7 nucleotides match TRBD1. Germline CDR1 and CDR2: SGHNT and YYREEE (reference sequence). V shed 0 bases, J shed 5 bases, and the junction held 4 bases outside the gene matches. The CDR3 consists of 14 residues. The CDR3 DNA is TGTGCCAGCAGCTTGGACACGACAGGGACTGAAGCTTTCTTT. It translates to CASSLDTTGTEAFF.

The chain joins TRBV5-1 to TRBJ2-3; 7 nucleotides align to TRBD1. Germline loops: CDR1 SGHRS, CDR2 YFSETQ. The CDR3 length is 16 residues. V was clipped by 1 base and J by 3 bases; unmatched bases: 8. CDR3 residues: CASSLPTGSGTDTQYF. CDR3 coding DNA: TGCGCCAGCAGCTTGCCGACAGGGTCCGGTACAGATACGCAGTATTTT.

This clone was counted a single time. The J gene is TRBJ2-7, the V gene TRBV7-3, with TRBD1 matching 9 bases. The CDR3 has 15 residues. V gave up 6 bases and J gave up 6 bases; unmatched junction bases: 12. Germline V gene data show CDR1 as SGHTA and CDR2 as FQGTGA. The CDR3 sequence: CASREPGTGMFEQYF. The CDR3 DNA reads TGTGCCAGCAGGGAACCCGGGACAGGGATGTTCGAGCAGTACTTC.

The rearrangement links TRBV6-5 to TRBJ1-3; D ambiguous. Germline V gene sequence: CDR1 MNHEY, CDR2 SVGAGI. V was clipped by 6 bases and J by 0 bases, with 9 bases between them. The CDR3 is 14 residues long. CDR3 bases: TGTGCCAGCAGCTCAGGTTTCTCTGGAAACACCATATATTTT. The encoded protein is CASSSGFSGNTIYF.

This clone was picked up one time. The chain links TRBV27 to TRBJ1-2; D possibly corresponds to TRBD1 (5 bases). Germline V gene lookup returns CDR1 MNHEY and CDR2 SMNVEV (reference sequence). V was cut by 5 bases and J by 5 bases, with 24 bases left in between. This CDR3 has 17 amino acids. CDR3 DNA sequence: TGTGCCAGCAGTCCCTTGGCAGGCCGAAATCCAGGGTATGGCTACACCTTC. Encoded protein: CASSPLAGRNPGYGYTF.

The chain has TRBV6-5 and TRBJ2-1, with 7 positions matching TRBD1. V shed 6 bases, J shed 7 bases, and the junction held 6 bases outside the gene matches. The CDR3 has 13 amino acids. The germline V gene has CDR1 MNHEY and CDR2 SVGAGI. The CDR3 region is CASRQGENNEQFF. CDR3 nucleotide sequence: TGTGCCAGCAGGCAGGGGGAAAATAATGAGCAGTTCTTC.

The chain uses TRBV28 and TRBJ1-3; possibly TRBD1 for D (6 bases). Trimming cost V 2 bases and J 0 bases, with 14 bases left between them. Germline V gene sequence: CDR1 MDHEN, CDR2 SYDVKM. The CDR3 sequence is 17 residues long. As DNA, the CDR3 is TGTGCCAGCAGTTTAGGACAGCTTCGTATCTCTGGAAACACCATATATTTT. As protein: CASSLGQLRISGNTIYF.

The rearrangement links TRBV10-3 to TRBJ2-2; 8 bases align to TRBD1. Germline CDR1 ENHRY, CDR2 SYGVKD. The junction had 3 bases not matched to a gene; V was cut back by 7 bases and J by 2 bases. There are 14 residues in the CDR3. CDR3 DNA sequence: TGTGCCATCATGTCAGGGGGCAACACCGGGGAGCTGTTTTTT. Translation: CAIMSGGNTGELFF.

As DNA, the CDR3 is TGTGCCAGTAGTATCCGGGTGGCCTACGAGCAGTACTTC. This sequence encodes CASSIRVAYEQYF. J is TRBJ2-7 and V is TRBV19; D gene unclear. This CDR3 contains 13 residues. V dropped 3 bases and J dropped 2 bases, with 8 bases sitting between them. CDR1 is LNHDA and CDR2 is SQIVND in the germline V gene (reference sequence).

The V gene is TRBV2, the J gene TRBJ1-1; D is unclear. This CDR3 region has 13 residues. Germline CDR1 SNHLY, CDR2 FYNNEI. Trimming cost V 7 bases and J 5 bases, with 14 bases left between them. In DNA, the CDR3 is TGTGCCAGCAATGCCGGTAGGGAGACTGAAGCTTTCTTT. It encodes CASNAGRETEAFF.

This chain uses TRBV6-5 with TRBJ2-5, with 7 bases matching TRBD1. This CDR3 has 13 residues. The germline CDR1 and CDR2 sequences are MNHEY and SVGAGI. V shed 0 bases, J shed 5 bases, and the junction held 0 bases outside the gene matches. In DNA, the CDR3 is TGTGCCAGCAGTTACTCGACAGGGGAGACCCAGTACTTC. Protein product: CASSYSTGETQYF.

J is TRBJ2-5 and V is TRBV30, with TRBD1 matching 7 bases. The V gene's germline CDR1 is GTSNPN and CDR2 SVGIG (reference sequence). The CDR3 is 14 amino acids. Losses at the gene ends were 7 bases for V and 7 bases for J; bases not matched to a gene: 15. The CDR3 region has the DNA TGTGCCTACCGACAGGGTTTATTGGGCGGGACCCAGTACTTC. Translated, it gives CAYRQGLLGGTQYF.

This clone came up once. This CDR3 reads CAWGFLGQEDSNQPQHF. Here the CDR3 DNA reads TGTGCCTGGGGGTTTCTTGGACAGGAAGATAGCAATCAGCCCCAGCATTTT. The chain carries TRBV30 and TRBJ1-5, with TRBD1 identical over 7 bases. The germline CDR1 and CDR2 sequences are GTSNPN and SVGIG (reference sequence). The CDR3 extends over 17 amino acids. Trimming removed 5 bases from V and 0 bases from J; junction bases left unmatched: 13.

The chain couples TRBV5-6 to TRBJ1-1; 7 positions match TRBD1. The CDR3 sequence is 16 residues long. V shed 1 base, J shed 5 bases, and the junction held 11 bases outside the gene matches. CDR1 and CDR2 (germline): SGHDT, YYEEEE. CDR3 in amino acids: CASSLFGGGGRTEAFF. The CDR3 coding sequence is TGTGCCAGCAGCTTGTTTGGAGGGGGCGGGAGGACTGAAGCTTTCTTT.

This chain uses TRBV7-6 with TRBJ1-1, with D possibly matching TRBD1 (5 bases). V was pared by 5 bases and J by 0 bases, with 10 bases between. CDR3 length: 14 amino acids. Looked up from germline, CDR1 is SGHVS and CDR2 is FNYEAQ. For the CDR3, the DNA is TGTGCCAGCAGCAAGGGGCGCTTGAACACTGAAGCTTTCTTT. This translates into CASSKGRLNTEAFF.

The table lists this clone with a count of one. The chain combines TRBV20-1 with TRBJ1-1; D uncertain. Germline assignment: CDR1 DFQATT and CDR2 SNEGSKA (reference sequence). This CDR3 region has 11 residues. Deletions cut 7 bases from V and 2 bases from J, with 8 bases between. The CDR3 nucleotides are TGCAGTGTGAGGAGTAACACTGAAGCTTTCTTT. Its translation: CSVRSNTEAFF.

This chain connects TRBV5-4 to TRBJ2-3, with a tentative D call TRBD2 (5 bases). This CDR3 spans 17 amino acids. The V and J ends lost 0 bases and 3 bases respectively, with 17 bases between them. CDR1 is SGHNT and CDR2 is YYREEE in the germline V gene (reference sequence). CDR3 coding DNA: TGTGCCAGCAGCTTGGAACAGCGGAGGTCAATAACAGATACGCAGTATTTT. It encodes CASSLEQRRSITDTQYF.

V usage is TRBV5-1 and J usage is TRBJ1-4; D remains unclear. The CDR3 is 14 residues long. The V gene lost 2 bases and the J gene lost 3 bases, with 8 bases spanning the gap. Per germline, CDR1 SGHRS and CDR2 YFSETQ. This CDR3 is CASSLRGSNEKLFF. In DNA form, the CDR3 reads TGCGCCAGCAGCTTACGAGGCTCTAATGAAAAACTGTTTTTT.

The chain links TRBV2 to TRBJ2-1; D possibly corresponds to TRBD2 (5 bases). The V gene lost 5 bases and the J gene lost 2 bases, with 10 bases spanning the gap. Germline V CDR1 and CDR2: SNHLY, FYNNEI. There are 14 residues in the CDR3. The CDR3 region has the DNA TGTGCCAGCAGTCCGAGGGCAGCCTACAATGAGCAGTTCTTC. It encodes CASSPRAAYNEQFF.

The CDR3 loop is CASSVHERAVDNQPQHF. CDR3 DNA sequence: TGTGCCAGCAGCGTCCACGAGAGGGCGGTGGACAATCAGCCCCAGCATTTT. The V call is TRBV7-8, the J call TRBJ1-5; unclear D gene. Trimming removed 5 bases at V and 3 bases at J, with 20 bases between. Germline-derived CDR1 and CDR2 are SGHVS and FQNEAQ. The CDR3 loop spans 17 amino acids. Together with reference TRBV7-8 and TRBJ1-5, the CDR3 gives the full variable domain: GAGVSQSPRYKVAKRGQDVALRCDPISGHVSLFWYQQALGQGPEFLTYFQNEAQLDKSGLPSDRFFAERPEGSVSTLKIQRTQQEDSAVYLCASSVHERAVDNQPQHFGDGTRLSIL.